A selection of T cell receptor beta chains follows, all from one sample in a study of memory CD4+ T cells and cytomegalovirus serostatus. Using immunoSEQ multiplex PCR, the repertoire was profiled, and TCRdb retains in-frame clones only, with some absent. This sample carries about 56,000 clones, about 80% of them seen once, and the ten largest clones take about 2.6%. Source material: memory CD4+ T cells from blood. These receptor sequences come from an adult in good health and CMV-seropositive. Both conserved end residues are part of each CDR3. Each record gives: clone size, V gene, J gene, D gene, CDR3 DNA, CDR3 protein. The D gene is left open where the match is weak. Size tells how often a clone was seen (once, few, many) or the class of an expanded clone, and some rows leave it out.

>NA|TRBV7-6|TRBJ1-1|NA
TGTGCCAGCAGCCCGGGAGGAAGAGGACGGGTTGAAGCTTTCTTT
CASSPGGRGRVEAFF
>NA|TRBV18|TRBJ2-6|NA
TGTGCCAGCTCACCAGACCCTGAGGGGGCCAACGTCCTGACTTTC
CASSPDPEGANVLTF
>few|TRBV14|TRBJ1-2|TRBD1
TGTGCCAGCAGGAAGAGACAGGGAGGAGGCTATGGCTACACCTTC
CASRKRQGGGYGYTF
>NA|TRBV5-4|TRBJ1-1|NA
TGTGCCAGCAGCTTGGCGGGGGCATTTGAAGCTTTCTTT
CASSLAGAFEAFF
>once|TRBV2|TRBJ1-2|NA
TGTGCCAGCAGTCATACCCGCTACACCTTC
CASSHTRYTF
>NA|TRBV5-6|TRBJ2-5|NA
TGTGCCAGCAGCTCGGTCGGTTTGGAGACCCAGTACTTC
CASSSVGLETQYF
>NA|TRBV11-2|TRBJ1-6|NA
TGTGCCAGCAGGGGGGGGCGAGGGGATAATTCACCCCTCCACTTT
CASRGGRGDNSPLHF
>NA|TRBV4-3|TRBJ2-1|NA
TGCGCCAGCAGCCAAGAGGCCTTGACGAAGTACAATGAGCAGTTCTTC
CASSQEALTKYNEQFF
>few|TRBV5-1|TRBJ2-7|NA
TGCGCCAGCAGCTTGACAGGGTCAACGGGGTATGGAGAGCAGTACTTC
CASSLTGSTGYGEQYF
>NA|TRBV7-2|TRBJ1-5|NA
TGTGCCAGCAGCACACAGGAGGGGCAGCCCCAGCATTTT
CASSTQEGQPQHF
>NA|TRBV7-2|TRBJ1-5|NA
TGTGCCAGCAGCTTATGGAGGGATCAGCCCCAGCATTTT
CASSLWRDQPQHF
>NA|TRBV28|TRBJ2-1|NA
TGTGCCAGCAGTTCCGGGGAGCGGTTTCGTCCCTACAATGAGCAGTTCTTC
CASSSGERFRPYNEQFF
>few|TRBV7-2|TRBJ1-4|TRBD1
TGTGCCAGCAGGCGGGACAGGGGGAATGAAAAACTGTTTTTT
CASRRDRGNEKLFF
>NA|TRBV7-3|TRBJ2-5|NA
TGTGCCAGCAGCTTTAGCCGGGGCGAGACCCAGTACTTC
CASSFSRGETQYF
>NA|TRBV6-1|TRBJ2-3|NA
TGTGCCAGCAGTGAAGTCGAGTTCACAGATACGCAGTATTTT
CASSEVEFTDTQYF
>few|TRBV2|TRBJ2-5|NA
TGTGCCATGGGGCAAGAGACCCAGTACTTC
CAMGQETQYF
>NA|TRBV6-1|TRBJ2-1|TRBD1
TGTGCCAGCAGCGGGACAGGGGGCAATGAGCAGTTCTTC
CASSGTGGNEQFF
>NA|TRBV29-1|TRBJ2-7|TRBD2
TGCAGCGTTGACGGGGAGGGACCCACCCGCCCCAACGAGCAGTACTTC
CSVDGEGPTRPNEQYF
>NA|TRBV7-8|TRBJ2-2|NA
TGTGCCAGCAGCTCCACTCGGGCAGGGGCGACCGGGGAGCTGTTTTTT
CASSSTRAGATGELFF
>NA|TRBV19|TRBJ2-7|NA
TGTGCCAGTAGTATAACCCGATCCCACGAGCAGTACTTC
CASSITRSHEQYF
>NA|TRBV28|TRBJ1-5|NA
TGTGCCAGCAGTAACTATCAGCCCCAGCATTTT
CASSNYQPQHF
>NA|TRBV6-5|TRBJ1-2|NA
TGTGCCAGCAGTGAAACAACTCACTATGGCTACACCTTC
CASSETTHYGYTF
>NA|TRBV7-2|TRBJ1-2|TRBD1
TGTGCCAGCAGCTTAGTCCCAGGGGGAGGTGGCGGCTACACCTTC
CASSLVPGGGGGYTF
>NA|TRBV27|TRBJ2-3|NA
TGTGCCAGCAGGCGGTTGAGTGAGGGCACAGATACGCAGTATTTT
CASRRLSEGTDTQYF
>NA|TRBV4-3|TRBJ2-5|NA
TGCGCCAGCAGCCTCAACTGGGGGGCCCAAGAGACCCAGTACTTC
CASSLNWGAQETQYF
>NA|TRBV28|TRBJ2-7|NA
TGTGCCAGCAGTTTGACAGCCGACTACGAGCAGTACTTC
CASSLTADYEQYF
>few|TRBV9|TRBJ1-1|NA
TGTGCCAGCAGCGTAGGACAAACCACTGAAGCTTTCTTT
CASSVGQTTEAFF
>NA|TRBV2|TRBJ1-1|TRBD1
TGTGCCAGCAGTATACAGGGGCTGGACACTGAAGCTTTCTTT
CASSIQGLDTEAFF
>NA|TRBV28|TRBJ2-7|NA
TGTGCCAGCAGAAGCCACCGGGGGAGCTCCTACGAGCAGTACTTC
CASRSHRGSSYEQYF
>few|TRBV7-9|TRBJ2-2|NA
TGTGCCAGCATGGGCGTTAACACCGGGGAGCTGTTTTTT
CASMGVNTGELFF
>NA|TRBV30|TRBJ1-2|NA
TGTGCCTGGAGACGGGTCGGCTACACCTTC
CAWRRVGYTF
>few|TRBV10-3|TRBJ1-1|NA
TGTGCCACCCAGTCGAATGGCTTGAACACTGAAGCTTTCTTT
CATQSNGLNTEAFF
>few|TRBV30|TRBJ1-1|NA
TGTGCCTGGAGTTCGCGCAGGAACACTGAAGCTTTCTTT
CAWSSRRNTEAFF
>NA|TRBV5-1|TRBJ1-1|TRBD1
TGCGCCAGCAGCTTAGGGGAACAGGGGTGGAACACTGAAGCTTTCTTT
CASSLGEQGWNTEAFF
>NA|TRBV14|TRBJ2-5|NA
TGTGCCAGCAGCCGCCTACAGTCTCAAGAGACCCAGTACTTC
CASSRLQSQETQYF
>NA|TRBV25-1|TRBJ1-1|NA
TGTGCCAGCAGCCCTCCAGGGGCGCTATCCGGTGGAGCTTTCTTT
CASSPPGALSGGAFF
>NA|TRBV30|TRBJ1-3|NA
TGTGCCTGGAACTGGAACAGGGGAAACACCATATATTTT
CAWNWNRGNTIYF
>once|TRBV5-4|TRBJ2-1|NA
TGTGCCAGCAGCTTGGTGGCAAATGAGCAGTTCTTC
CASSLVANEQFF
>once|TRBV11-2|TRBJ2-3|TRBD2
TGTGCCAGCAGCTTAGAATTAGCGGGAAGTATAACAGATACGCAGTATTTT
CASSLELAGSITDTQYF